This T cell receptor beta chain was captured by sequencing in a study of T cells in localized non-small cell lung cancer. General study points: The greatest T cell clonality was found in uninvolved adjacent lung (higher than in tumor). When the top 100 tumor clones were examined, a median about 60 of them also appeared in the adjacent lung, which was paired and uninvolved. Longer overall survival was seen with higher T cell density measured in blood. Heterogeneity cannot be ruled out, as sequencing used one tumor region only.

Assay used: immunoSEQ multiplex PCR; TCRdb lists only in-frame clones, some missing. The sample records 50,000 to 65,000 clones, roughly 75% being singletons. CDR1 and CDR2 (germline): MGHDK, SYGVNS. The V and J ends lost 0 bases and 2 bases respectively, with 13 bases between them. The CDR3 runs 16 residues. Details on this clone: Its target is not known.

The V gene is TRBV25-1, the J gene TRBJ1-2; unclear D gene. The receptor comes from a woman aged 35 to 75 with stage II lung adenocarcinoma. The material sequenced was PBMCs, taken before any cancer treatment. The CDR3 DNA sequence: TGTGCCAGCAGTGAATATGGGGAGGGTCTAAACTATGGCTACACCTTC. It translates to CASSEYGEGLNYGYTF.